The sequence of this T cell receptor (beta chain) was determined in a study of control samples from healthy donors and cancer patients. The assay was immunoSEQ multiplex PCR, and TCRdb's table has in-frame clones only and misses some. The data show fewer than 200,000 clones, with just under 95% seen just once and over 3.5% held by the top ten. Trimming stripped 6 bases from V and 7 bases from J, with 15 bases between. The germline gives CDR1 LNHDA, CDR2 SQIVND (reference sequence). The CDR3 totals 14 residues. The sample comprised blood. This clonotype was sampled from a woman aged 55-70 years in good health. The rearrangement uses TRBV19 and TRBJ1-4, with D perhaps TRBD1 (6 bases). CDR3 nucleotide sequence: TGTGCCAGTAGACCCGACAGGTGGGGTGAAAAACTGTTTTTT. Translation: CASRPDRWGEKLFF.